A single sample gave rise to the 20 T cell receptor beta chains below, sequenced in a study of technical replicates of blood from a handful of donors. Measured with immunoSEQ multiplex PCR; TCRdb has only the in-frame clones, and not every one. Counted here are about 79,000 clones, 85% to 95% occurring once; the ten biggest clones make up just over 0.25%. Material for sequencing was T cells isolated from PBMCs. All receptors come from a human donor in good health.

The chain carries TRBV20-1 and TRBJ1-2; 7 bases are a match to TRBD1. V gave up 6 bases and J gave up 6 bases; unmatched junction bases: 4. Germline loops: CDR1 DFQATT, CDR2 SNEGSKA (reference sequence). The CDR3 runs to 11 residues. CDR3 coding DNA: TGCAGTGCGAGACAGGGTGATGGCTACACCTTC. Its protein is CSARQGDGYTF.

The CDR3 bases are TGTGCCACCACAGACAGGCCCATGATGGAAAAACTGTTTTTT. It specifies CATTDRPMMEKLFF. The rearrangement uses TRBV19 and TRBJ1-4; D is possibly TRBD1 (6 bases). CDR1 is LNHDA and CDR2 is SQIVND in the germline V gene (reference sequence). The CDR3 contains 14 residues. V lost 10 bases to trimming and J lost 8 bases, with 20 bases between them.

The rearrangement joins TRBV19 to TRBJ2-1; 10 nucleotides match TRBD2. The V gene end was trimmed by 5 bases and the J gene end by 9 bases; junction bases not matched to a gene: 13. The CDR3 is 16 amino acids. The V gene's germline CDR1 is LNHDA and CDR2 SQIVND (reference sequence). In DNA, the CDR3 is TGTGCCAGTAGTCATGGGACTAGCGTCACCAGTGGTGAGCAGTTCTTC. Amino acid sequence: CASSHGTSVTSGEQFF.

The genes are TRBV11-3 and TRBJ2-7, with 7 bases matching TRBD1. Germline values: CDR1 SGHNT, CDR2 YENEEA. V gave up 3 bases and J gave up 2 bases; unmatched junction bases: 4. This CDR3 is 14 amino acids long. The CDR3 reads CASSLRQGTYEQYF. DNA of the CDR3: TGTGCCAGCAGCTTGAGACAGGGTACCTACGAGCAGTACTTC.

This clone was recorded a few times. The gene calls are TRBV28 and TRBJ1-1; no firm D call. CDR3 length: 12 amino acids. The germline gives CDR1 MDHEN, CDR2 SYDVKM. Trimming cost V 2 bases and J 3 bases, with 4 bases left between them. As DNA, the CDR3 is TGTGCCAGCAGTTTACTTGACACTGAAGCTTTCTTT. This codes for CASSLLDTEAFF.

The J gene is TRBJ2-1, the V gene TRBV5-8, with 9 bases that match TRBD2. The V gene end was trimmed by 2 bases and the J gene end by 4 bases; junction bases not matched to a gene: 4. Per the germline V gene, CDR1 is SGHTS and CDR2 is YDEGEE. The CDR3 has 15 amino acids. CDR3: CASSLRAGGYNEQFF. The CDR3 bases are TGTGCCAGCAGCTTACGTGCGGGGGGGTACAATGAGCAGTTCTTC.

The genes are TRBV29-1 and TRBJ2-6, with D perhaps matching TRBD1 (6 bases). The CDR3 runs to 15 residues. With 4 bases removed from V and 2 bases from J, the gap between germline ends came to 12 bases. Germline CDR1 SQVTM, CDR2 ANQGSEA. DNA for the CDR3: TGCAGCGTTGTAAGGACAGTAGCTGGGGCCAACGTCCTGACTTTC. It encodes CSVVRTVAGANVLTF.

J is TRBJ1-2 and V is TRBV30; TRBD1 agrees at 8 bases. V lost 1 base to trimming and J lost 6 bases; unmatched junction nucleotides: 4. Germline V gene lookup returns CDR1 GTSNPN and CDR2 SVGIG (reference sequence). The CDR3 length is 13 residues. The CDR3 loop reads CAWSATRGHGYTF. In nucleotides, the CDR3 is TGTGCCTGGAGTGCAACCAGGGGGCATGGCTACACCTTC.

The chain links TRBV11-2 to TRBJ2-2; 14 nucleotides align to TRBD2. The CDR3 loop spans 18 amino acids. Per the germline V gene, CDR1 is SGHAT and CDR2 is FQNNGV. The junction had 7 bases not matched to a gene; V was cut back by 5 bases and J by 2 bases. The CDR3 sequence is CASSPRTSGRNNTGELFF. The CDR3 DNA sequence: TGTGCCAGCAGCCCCCGGACTAGCGGGAGGAATAACACCGGGGAGCTGTTTTTT.

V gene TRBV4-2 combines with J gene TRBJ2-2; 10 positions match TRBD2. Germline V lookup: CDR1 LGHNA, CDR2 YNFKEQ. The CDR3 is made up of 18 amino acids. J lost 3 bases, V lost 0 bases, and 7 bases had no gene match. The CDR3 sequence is CASSQESTSGKYTGELFF. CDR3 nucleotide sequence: TGTGCCAGCAGCCAAGAATCAACTAGCGGGAAATACACCGGGGAGCTGTTTTTT.

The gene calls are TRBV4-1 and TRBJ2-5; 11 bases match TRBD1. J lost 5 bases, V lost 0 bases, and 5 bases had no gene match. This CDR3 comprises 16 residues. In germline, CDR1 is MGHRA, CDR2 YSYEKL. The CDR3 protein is CASSQDFGQGAETQYF. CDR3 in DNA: TGCGCCAGCAGCCAAGATTTTGGACAGGGGGCCGAGACCCAGTACTTC.

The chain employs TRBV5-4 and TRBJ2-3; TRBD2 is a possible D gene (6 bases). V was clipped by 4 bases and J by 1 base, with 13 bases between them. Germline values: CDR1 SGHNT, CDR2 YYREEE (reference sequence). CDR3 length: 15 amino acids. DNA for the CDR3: TGTGCCAGCAGCCGCCGGGGGTCAGGCACAGATACGCAGTATTTT. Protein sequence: CASSRRGSGTDTQYF.

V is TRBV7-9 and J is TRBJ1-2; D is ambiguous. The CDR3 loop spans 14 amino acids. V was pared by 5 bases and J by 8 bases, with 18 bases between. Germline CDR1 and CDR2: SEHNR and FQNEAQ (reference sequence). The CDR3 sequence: CASSTLDTHPGYTF. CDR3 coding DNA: TGTGCCAGCAGCACCCTCGACACCCACCCGGGCTACACCTTC.

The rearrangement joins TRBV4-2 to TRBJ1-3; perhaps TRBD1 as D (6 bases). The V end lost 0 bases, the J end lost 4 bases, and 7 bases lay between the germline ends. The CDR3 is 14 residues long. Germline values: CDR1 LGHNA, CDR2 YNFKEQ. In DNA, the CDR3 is TGTGCCAGCAGCCAAGAGACAGGCGGAAACACCATATATTTT. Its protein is CASSQETGGNTIYF.

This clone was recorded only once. The CDR3 region is CASSPRTGTNYGYTF. The CDR3 DNA follows: TGTGCCAGCTCACCACGGACAGGGACTAACTATGGCTACACCTTC. This chain connects TRBV18 to TRBJ1-2; 8 positions agree with TRBD1. There are 15 residues in the CDR3. Germline V gene lookup returns CDR1 KGHSH and CDR2 LQKENI. V shed 1 base, J shed 0 bases, and the junction held 1 base outside the gene matches.

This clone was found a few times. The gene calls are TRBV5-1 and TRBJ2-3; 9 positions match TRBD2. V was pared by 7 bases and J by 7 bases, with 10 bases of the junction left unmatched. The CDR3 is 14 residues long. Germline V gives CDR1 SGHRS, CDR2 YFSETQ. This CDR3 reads CASRGSGSVNTQYF. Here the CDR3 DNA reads TGCGCCAGCCGGGGTAGCGGGAGTGTAAATACGCAGTATTTT.

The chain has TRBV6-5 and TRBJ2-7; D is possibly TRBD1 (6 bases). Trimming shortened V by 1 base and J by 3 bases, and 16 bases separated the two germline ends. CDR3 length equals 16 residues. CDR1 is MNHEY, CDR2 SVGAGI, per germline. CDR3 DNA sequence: TGTGCCAGCAGTTACTTGAGGGGGTACGGGTTCTACGAGCAGTACTTC. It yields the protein CASSYLRGYGFYEQYF.

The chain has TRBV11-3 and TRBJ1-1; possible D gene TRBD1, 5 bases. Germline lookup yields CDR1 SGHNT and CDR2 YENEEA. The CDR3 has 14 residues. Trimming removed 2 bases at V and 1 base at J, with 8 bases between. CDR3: CASSLWGENTEAFF. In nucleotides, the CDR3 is TGTGCCAGCAGCTTATGGGGGGAGAACACTGAAGCTTTCTTT.

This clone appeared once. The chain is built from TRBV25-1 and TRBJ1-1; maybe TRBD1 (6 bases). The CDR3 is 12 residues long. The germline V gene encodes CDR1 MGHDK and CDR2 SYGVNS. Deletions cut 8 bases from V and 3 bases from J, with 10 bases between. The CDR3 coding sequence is TGTGCCAGCGGGGGCATGGACACTGAAGCTTTCTTT. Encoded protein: CASGGMDTEAFF.

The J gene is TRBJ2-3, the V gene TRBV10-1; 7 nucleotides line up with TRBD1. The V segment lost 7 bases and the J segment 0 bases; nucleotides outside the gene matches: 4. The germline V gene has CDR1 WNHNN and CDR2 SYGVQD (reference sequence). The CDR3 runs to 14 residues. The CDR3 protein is CASNRGQSTDTQYF. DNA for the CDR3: TGCGCCAGCAACCGGGGACAGAGCACAGATACGCAGTATTTT.